What follows are 24 T cell receptor beta chains derived from one specimen sequenced in a study of cytomegalovirus exposure and HLA in healthy donors. The study ran its PCR with 60 Vbeta and 13 Jbeta primers. Libraries were prepared by immunoSEQ multiplex PCR; TCRdb keeps only in-frame clonotypes and omits some of them. The sample has around 100,000 clones, about 70% seen once; the top ten hold roughly 2%. Sequenced: PBMCs. The receptors shown here come from a woman in her forties in good health and CMV-seronegative.

This sequence joins TRBV7-9 and TRBJ2-5; 7 bases align to TRBD1. V lost 1 base, J lost 3 bases, and 8 bases stayed unmatched. From germline, CDR1 is SEHNR and CDR2 FQNEAQ (reference sequence). The CDR3 is made up of 16 amino acids. This CDR3 is CASSLGQGQLKETQYF. CDR3 coding DNA: TGTGCCAGCAGCTTAGGGCAGGGACAGCTTAAAGAGACCCAGTACTTC.

The chain has TRBV7-2 and TRBJ2-7; 9 nucleotides line up with TRBD2. The CDR3 consists of 15 residues. The trim removed 1 base at V and 4 bases at J, leaving 5 bases unmatched. Germline assignment: CDR1 SGHTA and CDR2 FQGNSA. CDR3 loop: CASSLGVSGSYEQYF. Here the CDR3 DNA reads TGTGCCAGCAGCTTAGGCGTTAGCGGGAGTTACGAGCAGTACTTC. The full variable domain, with the rest looked up from reference TRBV7-2 and TRBJ2-7, is GAGVSQSPSNKVTEKGKDVELRCDPISGHTALYWYRQSLGQGLEFLIYFQGNSAPDKSGLPSDRFSAERTGGSVSTLTIQRTQQEDSAVYLCASSLGVSGSYEQYFGPGTRLTVT.

Concerning this clone: Other DNA sequences in the same sample also yield this CDR3. The CDR3 loop reads CATSRDLRRGRDTIYF. The DNA for the CDR3 is TGTGCCACCAGCAGAGATCTTCGTAGGGGCCGTGACACCATATATTTT. The chain combines TRBV15 with TRBJ1-3, with TRBD1 as a possible D gene (5 bases). Germline CDR1 LNHNV, CDR2 YYDKDF (reference sequence). Trimming took 0 bases from V and 8 from J, leaving 17 bases between them. The CDR3 covers 16 residues. The variable domain in full, with the rest retrieved from reference TRBV15 and TRBJ1-3, is DAMVIQNPRYQVTQFGKPVTLSCSQTLNHNVMYWYQQKSSQAPKLLFHYYDKDFNNEADTPDNFQSRRPNTSFCFLDIRSPGLGDTAMYLCATSRDLRRGRDTIYFGEGSWLTVV.

The chain uses TRBV29-1 and TRBJ2-5; D gene ambiguous. CDR3 length: 10 amino acids. The germline V gene encodes CDR1 SQVTM and CDR2 ANQGSEA. CDR3 amino acids: CTTEQETQYF. The CDR3 region has the DNA TGCACCACGGAGCAAGAGACCCAGTACTTC.

This sequence joins TRBV7-3 and TRBJ1-6; 8 nucleotides align to TRBD1. Germline trimming cut 2 bases from V and 10 bases from J; bases unmatched to any gene: 4. This CDR3 has 14 residues. Germline-derived CDR1 and CDR2 are SGHTA and FQGTGA. DNA for the CDR3: TGTGCCAGCAGCTTACAGGGGGCGAAATCACCCCTCCACTTT. Its protein product is CASSLQGAKSPLHF. Supplemented by reference TRBV7-3 and TRBJ1-6, the full variable domain reads GAGVSQTPSNKVTEKGKYVELRCDPISGHTALYWYRQSLGQGPEFLIYFQGTGAADDSGLPNDRFFAVRPEGSVSTLKIQRTERGDSAVYLCASSLQGAKSPLHFGNGTRLTVT.

This clone turned up a few times. V gene TRBV5-5 combines with J gene TRBJ2-2; the match to TRBD1 covers 7 bases. Per germline, CDR1 SGHKS and CDR2 YYEKEE (reference sequence). CDR3 length: 15 residues. The V gene end was trimmed by 7 bases and the J gene end by 9 bases; junction bases not matched to a gene: 15. The CDR3 sequence is CASDKTDRVGRELFF. In DNA form, the CDR3 reads TGTGCCAGCGACAAAACCGACAGGGTGGGCCGGGAGCTGTTTTTT. Filled out from reference TRBV5-5 and TRBJ2-2, the complete variable domain reads DAGVTQSPTHLIKTRGQQVTLRCSPISGHKSVSWYQQVLGQGPQFIFQYYEKEERGRGNFPDRFSARQFPNYSSELNVNALLLGDSALYLCASDKTDRVGRELFFGEGSRLTVL.

Here the CDR3 DNA reads TGTGCCAGCAGCTTGGTGCCACGGGGGTCGAACTATGGCTACACCTTC. Translated: CASSLVPRGSNYGYTF. V gene TRBV5-4 combines with J gene TRBJ1-2; a weak D match, TRBD1 (5 bases). CDR3 length: 16 residues. Germline CDR1 SGHNT, CDR2 YYREEE (reference sequence). Trimming removed 0 bases at V and 2 bases at J, with 14 bases between.

This chain uses TRBV5-4 with TRBJ2-3, with 9 nucleotides matching TRBD2. Germline lookup yields CDR1 SGHNT and CDR2 YYREEE (reference sequence). The length of the CDR3 is 15 residues. V shed 0 bases, J shed 4 bases, and the junction held 3 bases outside the gene matches. CDR3 loop: CASSLGGGASDTQYF. The DNA of the CDR3 is TGTGCCAGCAGCTTGGGCGGGGGGGCCTCAGATACGCAGTATTTT.

The V gene is TRBV30, the J gene TRBJ2-3; 8 nucleotides match TRBD1. Trimming at V came to 5 bases and at J to 4 bases, leaving 11 bases not matched to a gene. The CDR3 has 15 residues. Per germline, CDR1 GTSNPN and CDR2 SVGIG (reference sequence). CDR3 protein: CAWGFTGGLADTQYF. The CDR3 DNA reads TGTGCCTGGGGATTCACAGGGGGTCTGGCAGATACGCAGTATTTT.

The V call is TRBV30, the J call TRBJ1-1, with a possible D match to TRBD1 (6 bases). CDR3 size: 11 residues. V was pared by 2 bases and J by 5 bases, with 6 bases between. The germline gives CDR1 GTSNPN, CDR2 SVGIG (reference sequence). CDR3 coding DNA: TGTGCCTGGAGTCAGGGGACTGAAGCTTTCTTT. Its translation: CAWSQGTEAFF.

Concerning this clone itself: Lacking the conserved final phenylalanine or tryptophan, this CDR3 likely reflects a read error. This rearrangement joins TRBV18 to TRBJ2-7, with 8 positions matching TRBD1. Germline loops: CDR1 KGHSH, CDR2 LQKENI. This CDR3 is 15 amino acids long. V shed 6 bases and J 3 bases; nucleotides not matched to a gene: 10. The CDR3 protein is CASSPGTGGFYEQYL. CDR3 sequence (DNA): TGTGCCAGCTCCCCCGGGACAGGAGGGTTCTACGAGCAGTACCTC.

This sequence joins TRBV10-3 and TRBJ2-7, with 8 bases lining up with TRBD1. The CDR3 extends over 16 amino acids. The germline CDR1 and CDR2 sequences are ENHRY and SYGVKD. Losses at the gene ends were 3 bases for V and 1 base for J; bases not matched to a gene: 8. DNA for the CDR3: TGTGCCATCAGTGATCTTCGACAGGGGCTTTCCTACGAGCAGTACTTC. It encodes CAISDLRQGLSYEQYF.

The CDR3 nucleotides are TGTGCCAGCAGCTTATACGGGGTGGGAGTCACCGGGGAGCTGTTTTTT. As protein: CASSLYGVGVTGELFF. The chain combines TRBV7-2 with TRBJ2-2; D may be TRBD2 (5 bases). Germline V CDR1 and CDR2: SGHTA, FQGNSA. This CDR3 spans 16 amino acids. Trimming pared 2 bases from V and 4 bases from J, leaving 14 bases between.

The chain couples TRBV29-1 to TRBJ2-7; 9 nucleotides align to TRBD1. In germline, CDR1 is SQVTM, CDR2 ANQGSEA. The CDR3 runs to 16 residues. J gave up 2 bases and V 4 bases, and 12 bases lay outside the gene matches. The CDR3 DNA sequence: TGCAGCGTTGTACCCGTCCGGGACAGGGATCCCTACGAGCAGTACTTC. It codes for CSVVPVRDRDPYEQYF.

J is TRBJ2-7 and V is TRBV30, with a weak D call TRBD1 (5 bases). Trimming took 5 bases from V and 7 from J, leaving 15 bases between them. Germline loops: CDR1 GTSNPN, CDR2 SVGIG (reference sequence). The CDR3 contains 12 residues. The CDR3 bases are TGTGCCTGGGGGCAGGGCCTTCTTGAGCAGTACTTC. It translates to CAWGQGLLEQYF.

The chain employs TRBV4-3 and TRBJ2-1, with D unresolved. V shed 1 base and J shed 2 bases, with 9 bases lying between them. This CDR3 spans 15 amino acids. Per germline, CDR1 LGHNA and CDR2 YSLEER. CDR3: CASSQGQEAYNEQFF. Written as DNA, the CDR3 is TGCGCCAGCAGCCAAGGCCAGGAAGCCTACAATGAGCAGTTCTTC.

The V call is TRBV7-9, the J call TRBJ2-4, with TRBD2 as a possible D gene (8 bases). CDR3 length: 16 residues. The V gene's germline CDR1 is SEHNR and CDR2 FQNEAQ (reference sequence). V lost 0 bases, J lost 7 bases, and 16 bases lay in between. The DNA of the CDR3 is TGTGCCAGCAGCTTAGCGGTAGCGGGACAGATGAACATTCAGTACTTC. This translates into CASSLAVAGQMNIQYF.

This clone was detected only once. This chain links TRBV7-2 with TRBJ1-3, with D possibly being TRBD1 (6 bases). Trimming shortened V by 5 bases and J by 2 bases, and 16 bases separated the two germline ends. The germline CDR1 and CDR2 sequences are SGHTA and FQGNSA. This CDR3 has 16 residues. In DNA form, the CDR3 reads TGTGCCAGCAGCCCCCCTCTGGGGACAACTGGAAACACCATATATTTT. It specifies CASSPPLGTTGNTIYF.

The chain joins TRBV6-5 to TRBJ1-1; no clear D. V was cut by 0 bases and J by 3 bases, with 14 bases left in between. CDR3 length equals 16 residues. Germline values: CDR1 MNHEY, CDR2 SVGAGI. CDR3 residues: CASSYSYPPGDTEAFF. CDR3 bases: TGTGCCAGCAGTTACTCTTATCCGCCCGGGGACACTGAAGCTTTCTTT.

The chain has TRBV11-3 and TRBJ2-2; maybe TRBD1 (6 bases). Per the germline V gene, CDR1 is SGHNT and CDR2 is YENEEA. Trimming left V 4 bases short and J 0 bases short, with 9 bases between. CDR3 length: 15 amino acids. The CDR3, as DNA: TGTGCCAGCAGCTCCCGGACAGCGAACACCGGGGAGCTGTTTTTT. It yields the protein CASSSRTANTGELFF. Supplemented by reference TRBV11-3 and TRBJ2-2, the full variable domain reads EAGVVQSPRYKIIEKKQPVAFWCNPISGHNTLYWYLQNLGQGPELLIRYENEEAVDDSQLPKDRFSAERLKGVDSTLKIQPAELGDSAVYLCASSSRTANTGELFFGEGSRLTVL.

This clone was counted between two and nine times. V is TRBV7-9 and J is TRBJ2-5, with a tentative D call TRBD1 (6 bases). V was trimmed by 2 bases and J by 5 bases, leaving 15 bases between them. This CDR3 contains 15 residues. The germline V gene encodes CDR1 SEHNR and CDR2 FQNEAQ (reference sequence). The CDR3: CASSLTTGQFETQYF. CDR3 nucleotide sequence: TGTGCCAGCAGCTTAACCACAGGGCAGTTTGAGACCCAGTACTTC.

This chain uses TRBV7-2 with TRBJ2-7, with 10 nucleotides matching TRBD2. CDR1 is SGHTA and CDR2 is FQGNSA in the germline V gene. CDR3 length equals 16 residues. V shed 2 bases and J 3 bases; nucleotides not matched to a gene: 7. This CDR3 is CASSLTPAGGHYEQYF. The CDR3 DNA reads TGTGCCAGCAGCTTAACTCCAGCGGGAGGGCACTACGAGCAGTACTTC.

There are a few counts of this clone. The chain combines TRBV5-1 with TRBJ2-5, with 7 bases lining up with TRBD1. Germline V CDR1 and CDR2: SGHRS, YFSETQ. V gave up 3 bases and J gave up 1 base; unmatched junction bases: 6. This CDR3 is built from 15 residues. The CDR3, as DNA: TGCGCCAGCAGCTCCGGGACAGATCTCCAAGAGACCCAGTACTTC. Translating it yields CASSSGTDLQETQYF. The complete variable domain, with remaining parts taken from reference TRBV5-1 and TRBJ2-5, reads KAGVTQTPRYLIKTRGQQVTLSCSPISGHRSVSWYQQTPGQGLQFLFEYFSETQRNKGNFPGRFSGRQFSNSRSEMNVSTLELGDSALYLCASSSGTDLQETQYFGPGTRLLVL.

The chain has TRBV18 and TRBJ1-5; 7 nucleotides align to TRBD1. In germline, CDR1 is KGHSH, CDR2 LQKENI. With 6 bases clipped from V and 5 bases from J, the junction kept 7 bases outside the gene matches. The CDR3 length is 14 residues. The CDR3 nucleotides are TGTGCCAGCTCGCAACAGGGGCGGGATCAGCCCCAGCATTTT. Its protein is CASSQQGRDQPQHF.